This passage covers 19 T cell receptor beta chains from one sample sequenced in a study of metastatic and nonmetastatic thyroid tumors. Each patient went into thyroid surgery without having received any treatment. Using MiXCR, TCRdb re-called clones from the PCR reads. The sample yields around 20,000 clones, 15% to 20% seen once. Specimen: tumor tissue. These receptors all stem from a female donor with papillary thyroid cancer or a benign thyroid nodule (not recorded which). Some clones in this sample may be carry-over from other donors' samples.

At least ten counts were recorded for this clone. CDR3 loop: CASGLNYGYTF. Written as DNA, the CDR3 is TGTGCCAGCGGACTTAACTATGGCTACACCTTC. This chain connects TRBV28 to TRBJ1-2; D gene unclear. Trimming removed 8 bases from V and 1 base from J, with 5 bases in between. Germline values: CDR1 MDHEN, CDR2 SYDVKM. CDR3 length: 11 amino acids.

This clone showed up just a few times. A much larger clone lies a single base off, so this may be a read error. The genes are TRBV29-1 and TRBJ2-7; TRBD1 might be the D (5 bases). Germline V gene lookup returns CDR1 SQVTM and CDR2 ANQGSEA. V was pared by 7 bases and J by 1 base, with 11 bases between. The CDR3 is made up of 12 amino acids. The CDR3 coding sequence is TGCAGCGCTTTTACAGGTTCCTACGAGCAGTACTTC. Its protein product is CSAFTGSYEQYF.

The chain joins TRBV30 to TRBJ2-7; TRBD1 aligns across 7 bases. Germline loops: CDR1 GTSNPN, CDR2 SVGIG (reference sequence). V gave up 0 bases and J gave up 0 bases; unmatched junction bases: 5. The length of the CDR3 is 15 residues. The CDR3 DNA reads TGTGCCTGGAGTGTGATTACAGGGGTCTCCTACGAGCAGTACTTC. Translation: CAWSVITGVSYEQYF.

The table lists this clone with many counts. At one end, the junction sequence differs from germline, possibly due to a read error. Here the CDR3 reads CASGFQGQINSPLHF. The CDR3 DNA reads as TGTGCCAGCGGCTTCCAGGGACAGATTAATTCACCCCTCCACTTT. This chain uses TRBV5-5 with TRBJ1-6; 7 bases map to TRBD1. CDR3 length: 15 residues. The V gene's germline CDR1 is SGHKS and CDR2 YYEKEE (reference sequence).

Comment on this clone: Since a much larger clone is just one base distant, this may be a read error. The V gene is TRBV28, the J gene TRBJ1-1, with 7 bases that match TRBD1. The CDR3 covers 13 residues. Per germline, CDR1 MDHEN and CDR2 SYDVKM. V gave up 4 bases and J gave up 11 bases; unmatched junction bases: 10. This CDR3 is CASSSHLDRDAFF. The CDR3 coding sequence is TGTGCCAGCAGTTCCCATTTAGACAGGGACGCTTTCTTT.

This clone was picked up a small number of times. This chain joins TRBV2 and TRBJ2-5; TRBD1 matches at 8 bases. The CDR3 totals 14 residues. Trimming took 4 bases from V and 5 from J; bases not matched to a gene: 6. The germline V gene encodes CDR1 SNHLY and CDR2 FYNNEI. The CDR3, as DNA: TGTGCCAGCAGTGGGACAGGGAGTGGGGAGACCCAGTACTTC. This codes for CASSGTGSGETQYF.

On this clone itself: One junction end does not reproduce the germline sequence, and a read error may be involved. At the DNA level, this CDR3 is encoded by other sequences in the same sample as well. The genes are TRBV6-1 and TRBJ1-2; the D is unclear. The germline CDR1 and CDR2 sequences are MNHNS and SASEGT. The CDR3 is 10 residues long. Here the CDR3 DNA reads TGTGCCAGCAGAGAAGATGGCTACACCTTC. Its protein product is CASREDGYTF.

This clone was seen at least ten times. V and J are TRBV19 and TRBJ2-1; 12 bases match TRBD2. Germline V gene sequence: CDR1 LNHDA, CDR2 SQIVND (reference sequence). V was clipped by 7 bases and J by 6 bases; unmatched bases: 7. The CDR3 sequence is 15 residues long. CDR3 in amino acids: CASNLAGGRFNEQFF. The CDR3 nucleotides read TGTGCCAGTAACCTAGCGGGGGGGCGTTTCAATGAGCAGTTCTTC.

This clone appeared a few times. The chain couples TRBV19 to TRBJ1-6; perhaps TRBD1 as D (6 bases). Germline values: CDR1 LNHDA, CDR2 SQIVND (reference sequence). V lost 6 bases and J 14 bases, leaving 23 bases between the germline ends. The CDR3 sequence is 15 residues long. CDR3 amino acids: CASSGLFRQVSTLHF. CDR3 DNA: TGTGCCAGTAGCGGCCTTTTTCGACAGGTGTCAACCCTCCACTTT.

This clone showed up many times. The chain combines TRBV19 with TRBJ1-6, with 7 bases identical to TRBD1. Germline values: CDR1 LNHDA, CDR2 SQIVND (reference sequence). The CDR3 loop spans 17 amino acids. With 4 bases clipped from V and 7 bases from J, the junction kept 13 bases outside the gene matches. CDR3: CASSNAPTQGPNSPLHF. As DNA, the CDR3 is TGTGCCAGTAGTAACGCTCCCACACAGGGGCCAAATTCACCCCTCCACTTT. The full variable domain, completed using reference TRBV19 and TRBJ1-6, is DGGITQSPKYLFRKEGQNVTLSCEQNLNHDAMYWYRQDPGQGLRLIYYSQIVNDFQKGDIAEGYSVSREKKESFPLTVTSAQKNPTAFYLCASSNAPTQGPNSPLHFGNGTRLTVT.

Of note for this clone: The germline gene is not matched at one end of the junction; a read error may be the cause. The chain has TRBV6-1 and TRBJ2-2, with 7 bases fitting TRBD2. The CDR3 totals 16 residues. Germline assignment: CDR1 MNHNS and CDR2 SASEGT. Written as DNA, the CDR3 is TGTGCCAGCAGTGACGTTGCGGGAGTGGGCGCCGGGGATCTGTTTTTT. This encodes CASSDVAGVGAGDLFF.

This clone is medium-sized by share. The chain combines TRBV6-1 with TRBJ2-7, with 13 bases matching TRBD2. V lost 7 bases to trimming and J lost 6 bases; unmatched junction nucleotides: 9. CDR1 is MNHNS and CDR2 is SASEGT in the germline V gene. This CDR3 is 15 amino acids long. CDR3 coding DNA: TGTGCCAGCATTGCACTAGCGGGAGGGTGGGGCGAGCAGTACTTC. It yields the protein CASIALAGGWGEQYF.

This CDR3 reads CASIPPPLAEAYEQYF. The CDR3 DNA reads TGTGCCAGCATCCCCCCCCCCCTGGCAGAAGCCTACGAGCAGTACTTC. The J gene is TRBJ2-7, the V gene TRBV7-4; D ambiguous. The germline V gene has CDR1 SGHVT and CDR2 SQSDAQ. V lost 7 bases, J lost 2 bases, and 21 bases lay in between. This CDR3 spans 16 amino acids.

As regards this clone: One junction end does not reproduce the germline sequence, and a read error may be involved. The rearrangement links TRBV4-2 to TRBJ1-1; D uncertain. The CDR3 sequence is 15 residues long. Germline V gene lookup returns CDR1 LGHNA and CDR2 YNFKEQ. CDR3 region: CANSLLRTGSSEAFF. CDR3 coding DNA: TGTGCCAACAGCCTGCTTCGGACTGGAAGTTCTGAAGCTTTCTTT.

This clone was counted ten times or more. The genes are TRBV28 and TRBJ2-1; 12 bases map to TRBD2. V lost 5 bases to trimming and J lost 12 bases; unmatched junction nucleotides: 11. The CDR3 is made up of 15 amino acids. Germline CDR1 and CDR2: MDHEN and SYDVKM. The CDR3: CASSTGTSGPSGQFF. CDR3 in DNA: TGTGCCAGCAGTACCGGGACTAGCGGGCCCAGTGGGCAGTTCTTC.

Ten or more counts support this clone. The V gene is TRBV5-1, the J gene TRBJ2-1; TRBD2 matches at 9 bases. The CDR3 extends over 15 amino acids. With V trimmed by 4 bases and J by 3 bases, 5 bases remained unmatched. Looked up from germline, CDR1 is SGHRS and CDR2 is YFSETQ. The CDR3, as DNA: TGCGCCAGCAGCGGGGGACTAGCCGACTACAATGAGCAGTTCTTC. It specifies CASSGGLADYNEQFF.

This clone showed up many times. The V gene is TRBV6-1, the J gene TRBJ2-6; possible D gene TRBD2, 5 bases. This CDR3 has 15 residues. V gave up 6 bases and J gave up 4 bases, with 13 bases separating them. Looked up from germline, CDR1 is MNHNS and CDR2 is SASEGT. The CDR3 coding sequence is TGTGCCAGCAGCTACGGGGTATCGGGGGCCAACGTCCTGACTTTC. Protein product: CASSYGVSGANVLTF.

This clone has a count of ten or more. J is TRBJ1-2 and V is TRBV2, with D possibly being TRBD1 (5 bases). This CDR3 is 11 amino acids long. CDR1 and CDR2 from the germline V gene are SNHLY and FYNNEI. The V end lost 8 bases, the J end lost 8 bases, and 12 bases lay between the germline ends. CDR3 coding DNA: TGTGCCAGCGGGGGGAGGATGGGCTACACCTTC. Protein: CASGGRMGYTF.

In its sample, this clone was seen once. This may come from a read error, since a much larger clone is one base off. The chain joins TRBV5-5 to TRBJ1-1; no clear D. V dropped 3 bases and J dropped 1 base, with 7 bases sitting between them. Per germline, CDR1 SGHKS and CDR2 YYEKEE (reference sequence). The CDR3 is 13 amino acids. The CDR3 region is CASSWQWNTEAFF. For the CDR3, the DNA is TGTGCCAGCAGCTGGCAATGGAACACTGAAGCTTTCTTT. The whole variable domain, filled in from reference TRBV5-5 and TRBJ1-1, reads DAGVTQSPTHLIKTRGQQVTLRCSPISGHKSVSWYQQVLGQGPQFIFQYYEKEERGRGNFPDRFSARQFPNYSSELNVNALLLGDSALYLCASSWQWNTEAFFGQGTRLTVV.